Sequencing of this T cell receptor beta chain was carried out in a study of blood T cell repertoires in COVID-19. Study context: Both acute and convalescent COVID-19 samples were obtained from the United States, Italy and Spain.

This clone has just one count. Profiling relied on immunoSEQ multiplex PCR, and the TCRdb table lists in-frame clones only, not all of them. This repertoire shows around 250,000 clones, roughly 86% found once; its top ten account for 10% to 15%. From germline, CDR1 is SGHTS and CDR2 YDEGEE. The CDR3 loop spans 16 amino acids. Trimming took 4 bases from V and 0 from J, leaving 14 bases between them. Specimen: peripheral blood. The TCR originated in a man older than 75 with acute or convalescent COVID-19. V gene TRBV5-8 combines with J gene TRBJ1-3, with D possibly being TRBD1 (6 bases). CDR3 in amino acids: CASSPRGPSSGNTIYF. CDR3 sequence (DNA): TGTGCCAGCAGCCCCAGGGGCCCTAGCTCTGGAAACACCATATATTTT.